Here is one TCR beta chain with its context. The sample comes from a study of T cells in Graves' hyperthyroidism and ophthalmopathy. The CDR3 is made up of 15 amino acids. With V trimmed by 4 bases and J by 6 bases, 8 bases remained unmatched. Germline loops: CDR1 SGHRS, CDR2 YFSETQ. RNA transcripts provided the source from which TCR beta CDR3 regions were amplified. RT-PCR in the first round (using the HTBI primer set) targeted the TCR CDR3. MiXCR, run by TCRdb on the multiplex PCR reads, gives a single entry per CDR3 protein. The repertoire holds around 580,000 distinct CDR3 sequences, with over 15% as singletons.

The chain has TRBV5-1 and TRBJ1-2, with 11 positions matching TRBD1. Material for sequencing was blood. This receptor was taken from a woman aged 18-29 years with Graves' hyperthyroidism. In nucleotides, the CDR3 is TGCGCCAGCAGCGGATGGACAGGGGGCGGAGATGGCTACACCTTC. Protein: CASSGWTGGGDGYTF.